This T cell receptor (beta chain) was identified during a study of T-cell memory formation after mild COVID-19 (dated by TCRdb to the early 2020s). Study-level background: TCR sequence clusters from the two donors were found to be largely donor specific. In a couple of donors, T-cell clones that expanded and contracted after mild COVID-19 were followed by sequencing TCRalpha and TCRbeta repertoires longitudinally. Two young, previously healthy adult volunteers, one female and one male, were included in the cohort.

The reads were generated on an Illumina NovaSeq 6000. TCRalpha and TCRbeta cDNA libraries were built by 5'RACE with constant-segment primers, adding sample barcodes and unique molecular identifiers. RNA was extracted from every sample with Trizol reagent. Amplification of the libraries took two PCR steps, and the second step added a second sample barcode plus Illumina TruSeq adapters. The libraries were sequenced on an Illumina NovaSeq using 2 x 150 bp paired-end reads. On the authors' methods: Reads were demultiplexed and collapsed into UMI-guided consensus sequences with migec v1.2.7. Using mixcr v2.1.11, UMI consensuses were aligned to TRA and TRB V and J templates and then assembled into clonotypes. A clonotype was counted as expanded or contracted only if both edgeR and NoisET called the change significant, with noise models trained on biological replicates. For edgeR calls, a false discovery rate-adjusted p below 0.01 and a log2 fold-change threshold of 1 were applied. As an exploratory analysis of dynamics, max-normalized trajectories of the 1000 most abundant clonotypes were examined with PCA combined with hierarchical clustering. Separately sequenced CD4+ and CD8+ repertoires were used to assign the CD4 or CD8 phenotype of responding clones. TCRdb took the public reads, trimmed them with fastp at Q25, ran MiXCR for clone calling and kept in-frame beta chains. Identical CDR3 protein sequences are pooled into one entry, listed with their most common genes and DNA. These V and J calls are TCRdb output, not the study's own analysis. This sample lists about 350,000 distinct CDR3 sequences; roughly 13% were detected once. 20% to 25% of the sample comes from the top ten.

In regard to this clonotype: No cognate antigen has been identified for it. It has no much larger one-base neighbor in the sample; base qualities were not kept.

CDR1 and CDR2 were assigned from the germline V gene as SGHVS and FQNEAQ. The junction carries 9 bases between V and J, which are trimmed by 2 bases and 7 bases respectively. The CDR3 starts with the cysteine, ends with the phenylalanine, and has 13 residues. Only CDR3 DNA is held: 39 bases, read in frame from base 1. Ficoll-Paque density gradient centrifugation was used to isolate PBMCs. Broader findings and caveats from the paper: From day 15 to 85, contracting clones showed balanced CD4/CD8 phenotypes, whereas a second wave of clones that expanded from day 15 to 37 leaned towards CD4+. Some responding clones were detected in pre-infection memory, suggesting pre-existing cross-reactive memory T cells joined the SARS-CoV-2 response. SARS-CoV-2 specificity of the second-wave clones peaking on day 37 was not confirmed. Contracting CD4+ clones turned up mainly in the CM and EM memory subsets, whereas EMRA was where CD8+ clones were enriched. The study included only a couple of mild cases, and larger cohorts that include severe cases with pre-infection samples were judged to be necessary.

The TCR originated in a man younger than 35 who had mild COVID-19 (a few samples of this study predate the infection). The sample titles of this study are shuffled in the database, so cell type and time point are left out; the donor was told from shared clones. Material for sequencing was PBMCs or a T cell subset sorted from them (not recorded which). Recombination linked TRBV7-8 to TRBJ2-1; confidence is insufficient to name the D gene. The nucleotides read TGTGCCAGCAGCTTACCAGCCGGGAATGAGCAGTTCTTC. The resulting protein is CASSLPAGNEQFF.